Below, 18 T cell receptor beta chains from the same sample are listed, as sequenced in a study of T cells after yellow fever vaccination. TCRdb reprocessed the 5' RACE reads via MiXCR and lists one record per CDR3 protein. The sample records a few hundred thousand distinct CDR3 sequences, about 7.8% being singletons. The source was PBMCs, collected 45 days after the first yellow fever vaccination. Receptors originate from a man aged 18 to 30 who received the YFV17D yellow fever vaccine.

This clonotype was seen ten or more times. The chain uses TRBV12-3 or TRBV12-4 and TRBJ1-1; D is perhaps TRBD1 (6 bases). The CDR3 covers 14 residues. V was clipped by 7 bases and J by 6 bases, with 18 bases between them. The CDR3 region is CASTYAGVTPEAFF. CDR3 DNA: TGTGCCAGCACCTACGCAGGGGTCACCCCTGAAGCTTTCTTT.

This clonotype was seen more than once but under ten times. The chain uses TRBV4-1 and TRBJ1-1, with a tentative D call TRBD1 (6 bases). With 4 bases removed from V and 4 bases from J, the gap between germline ends came to 16 bases. The germline V gene encodes CDR1 MGHRA and CDR2 YSYEKL. This CDR3 has 15 residues. CDR3 nucleotide sequence: TGCGCCAGCAGCCTCACACAGGGTTTTTCCACTGAAGCTTTCTTT. Amino acids: CASSLTQGFSTEAFF.

The rearrangement links TRBV12-3 or TRBV12-4 to TRBJ2-2; the D call may be TRBD1 or TRBD2 (5 bases each). Trimming took off 7 bases at V and 0 bases at J, with 12 bases between the two ends. The CDR3 runs to 15 residues. The DNA of the CDR3 is TGTGCCAGCAAGCCGGGACCCCCGAACACCGGGGAGCTGTTTTTT. Amino acids: CASKPGPPNTGELFF.

The chain has TRBV5-1 and TRBJ2-1; 12 bases fit TRBD2. The CDR3 runs to 14 residues. With 4 bases clipped from V and 8 bases from J, the junction kept 4 bases outside the gene matches. Germline V gives CDR1 SGHRS, CDR2 YFSETQ. CDR3 nucleotides: TGCGCCAGCAGCCCTAGCGGGGGGGGTGATGAGCAGTTCTTC. Translation gives CASSPSGGGDEQFF. Complete variable domain (other parts from reference TRBV5-1 and TRBJ2-1): KAGVTQTPRYLIKTRGQQVTLSCSPISGHRSVSWYQQTPGQGLQFLFEYFSETQRNKGNFPGRFSGRQFSNSRSEMNVSTLELGDSALYLCASSPSGGGDEQFFGPGTRLTVL.

V and J are TRBV29-1 and TRBJ2-2; D is tentatively TRBD1 or TRBD2 (7 bases each). Germline CDR1 reads SQVTM; CDR2 reads ANQGSEA. Trimming stripped 4 bases from V and 5 bases from J, with 23 bases between. The CDR3 extends over 17 amino acids. The CDR3 bases are TGCAGCGTTGGCTGGGAGGGGGCAACTAGATGGACCGGGGAGCTGTTTTTT. This translates into CSVGWEGATRWTGELFF.

This clonotype occurred a few times. The gene calls are TRBV7-9 and TRBJ2-5; TRBD2 matches at 8 bases. J lost 5 bases, V lost 2 bases, and 7 bases had no gene match. The CDR3 has 15 residues. CDR1 and CDR2 from the germline V gene are SEHNR and FQNEAQ (reference sequence). CDR3 nucleotide sequence: TGTGCCAGCAGCTTATTGCGGGGGGCCATGGAGACCCAGTACTTC. Translating it yields CASSLLRGAMETQYF.

V usage is TRBV7-6 and J usage is TRBJ2-7; D possibly uses TRBD1 or TRBD2 (5 bases each). Germline V gives CDR1 SGHVS, CDR2 FNYEAQ. The V and J ends lost 9 bases and 5 bases respectively, with 23 bases between them. The CDR3 totals 15 residues. The CDR3 region is CASNPLLGAFDEQYF. CDR3 nucleotide sequence: TGTGCCAGTAACCCGTTACTAGGGGCTTTCGACGAGCAGTACTTC.

The table lists this clonotype with many counts. The DNA of the CDR3 is TGTGCCAGCAGTGAAAAAGCGGGGGGGTACAATGAGCAGTTCTTC. Protein sequence: CASSEKAGGYNEQFF. V and J are TRBV6-4 and TRBJ2-1, with 10 bases identical to TRBD2. Germline assignment: CDR1 MRHNA and CDR2 SNTAGT. There are 15 residues in the CDR3. Losses at the gene ends were 3 bases for V and 4 bases for J; bases not matched to a gene: 3.

This clonotype has just a few counts. The chain joins TRBV9 to TRBJ2-7; D not resolved. Deletions cut 6 bases from V and 2 bases from J, with 21 bases between. CDR3 length: 16 amino acids. Germline values: CDR1 SGDLS, CDR2 YYNGEE. The CDR3 region has the DNA TGTGCCAGCAAGCTGGGTCTCGCATATTCGACCTACGAGCAGTACTTC. Translating it yields CASKLGLAYSTYEQYF.

This clonotype was detected only a few times. The chain carries TRBV5-1 and TRBJ1-6; the D is unclear. Germline values: CDR1 SGHRS, CDR2 YFSETQ. Between the trimmed V and J ends, which lost 5 bases and 5 bases, there was a span of 14 bases. CDR3 length equals 15 residues. CDR3 in DNA: TGCGCCAGCAGAGCTAGACCGACCGATAATTCACCCCTCCACTTT. It specifies CASRARPTDNSPLHF.

This clonotype was recorded at least ten times. The genes are TRBV5-4 and TRBJ1-1; a weak D match, TRBD1 (5 bases). Germline V gene lookup returns CDR1 SGHNT and CDR2 YYREEE (reference sequence). Trimming removed 3 bases from V and 10 bases from J, with 16 bases in between. The CDR3 covers 13 residues. CDR3 protein: CASSSPDSMGAFF. The CDR3 coding sequence is TGTGCCAGCAGCTCCCCTGACAGTATGGGAGCTTTCTTT.

The chain couples TRBV20-1 to TRBJ2-5; unclear D gene. V lost 5 bases and J lost 2, with 9 bases in between. Germline CDR1 reads DFQATT; CDR2 reads SNEGSKA (reference sequence). CDR3 length: 12 amino acids. CDR3 bases: TGCAGTGCTGGTGTGGAACAAGAGACCCAGTACTTC. Its protein product is CSAGVEQETQYF.

This clonotype was observed a few times. V gene TRBV7-2 combines with J gene TRBJ2-7; TRBD2 matches 8 bases. V gave up 5 bases and J gave up 6 bases; unmatched junction bases: 9. The CDR3 loop spans 14 amino acids. Germline V gene lookup returns CDR1 SGHTA and CDR2 FQGNSA. The CDR3 DNA follows: TGTGCCAGCAGCCTACTATGGACTAGCAGCGAGCAGTACTTC. This gives the protein CASSLLWTSSEQYF.

In its sample, this clonotype was seen a few times. This rearrangement joins TRBV11-2 to TRBJ2-1; 10 bases map to TRBD1. V was pared by 0 bases and J by 6 bases, with 11 bases of the junction left unmatched. The CDR3 runs 18 residues. Germline V gene data show CDR1 as SGHAT and CDR2 as FQNNGV. DNA for the CDR3: TGTGCCAGCAGCTTAGATCAAGCCGGGACAGGGGTGGGCAATGAGCAGTTCTTC. Protein sequence: CASSLDQAGTGVGNEQFF.

The count of this clonotype is one. This chain links TRBV10-3 with TRBJ2-3, with 7 bases matching TRBD1. Trimming removed 0 bases from V and 2 bases from J; junction bases left unmatched: 2. Germline assignment: CDR1 ENHRY and CDR2 SYGVKD. The CDR3 runs to 15 residues. CDR3 sequence: CAISESTGFTDTQYF. Here the CDR3 DNA reads TGTGCCATCAGTGAGTCGACAGGGTTCACAGATACGCAGTATTTT.

This rearrangement joins TRBV14 to TRBJ2-7; 9 bases agree with TRBD1. The trim removed 1 base at V and 3 bases at J, leaving 7 bases unmatched. CDR3 size: 16 residues. Germline CDR1 reads SGHDN; CDR2 reads FVKESK. CDR3 in DNA: TGTGCCAGCAGCCAAGGCCCCGGGACAGGGCTCTACGAGCAGTACGTC. Protein product: CASSQGPGTGLYEQYV.

This chain joins TRBV6-5 and TRBJ1-2; TRBD1 agrees at 7 bases. In germline, CDR1 is MNHEY, CDR2 SVGAGI. The V segment lost 2 bases and the J segment 2 bases; nucleotides outside the gene matches: 8. CDR3 size: 16 residues. The CDR3 bases are TGTGCCAGCAGTTACCTCGGTGACAGGGTGAACTATGGCTACACCTTC. It codes for CASSYLGDRVNYGYTF.

This clonotype came up a few times. This rearrangement joins TRBV7-8 to TRBJ1-1; TRBD1 aligns across 9 bases. Germline CDR1 SGHVS, CDR2 FQNEAQ. CDR3 length: 15 amino acids. J lost 2 bases, V lost 4 bases, and 5 bases had no gene match. The CDR3 protein is CASSYQTGGNTEAFF. The CDR3 nucleotides are TGTGCCAGCAGCTACCAGACAGGGGGAAACACTGAAGCTTTCTTT. The full variable domain, with the rest looked up from reference TRBV7-8 and TRBJ1-1, is GAGVSQSPRYKVAKRGQDVALRCDPISGHVSLFWYQQALGQGPEFLTYFQNEAQLDKSGLPSDRFFAERPEGSVSTLKIQRTQQEDSAVYLCASSYQTGGNTEAFFGQGTRLTVV.